Following are 21 T cell receptor beta chains from one sample sequenced in a study of blood T cell repertoires in COVID-19. The repertoire was sequenced with immunoSEQ multiplex PCR; TCRdb's copy has only in-frame clones and lacks some. The repertoire holds 250,000 to 400,000 clones, with 85% as singletons. Sequencing input: PBMCs or T cells enriched from blood (not recorded which). The receptors come from a woman younger than 45 who had been exposed to COVID-19.

This sequence joins TRBV5-1 and TRBJ2-1; 11 bases match TRBD1. This CDR3 region has 17 residues. Germline assignment: CDR1 SGHRS and CDR2 YFSETQ. The junction had 5 bases not matched to a gene; V was cut back by 1 base and J by 2 bases. The CDR3 protein is CASSLWQGQGAYNEQFF. CDR3 DNA sequence: TGCGCCAGCAGCTTGTGGCAGGGACAGGGGGCCTACAATGAGCAGTTCTTC.

This clone was seen just once. The chain uses TRBV30 and TRBJ1-5; possibly TRBD1 for D (5 bases). The CDR3 totals 14 residues. The V gene lost 2 bases and the J gene lost 4 bases, with 12 bases spanning the gap. Germline CDR1 GTSNPN, CDR2 SVGIG (reference sequence). The CDR3 spells CAWSSGRGNQPQHF. In nucleotides, the CDR3 is TGTGCCTGGAGTTCAGGGCGGGGAAATCAGCCCCAGCATTTT.

V usage is TRBV19 and J usage is TRBJ1-2; tentatively, D is TRBD1 (6 bases). Trimming took off 5 bases at V and 4 bases at J, with 14 bases between the two ends. Germline lookup yields CDR1 LNHDA and CDR2 SQIVND (reference sequence). There are 14 residues in the CDR3. CDR3 sequence: CASSFEQGFYGYTF. The DNA of the CDR3 is TGTGCCAGTAGTTTCGAACAGGGATTCTATGGCTACACCTTC. The full variable domain, in which reference TRBV19 and TRBJ1-2 provide the parts outside the CDR3, is DGGITQSPKYLFRKEGQNVTLSCEQNLNHDAMYWYRQDPGQGLRLIYYSQIVNDFQKGDIAEGYSVSREKKESFPLTVTSAQKNPTAFYLCASSFEQGFYGYTFGSGTRLTVV.

Here the CDR3 DNA reads TGTGCCTCAAGACAGGGACGGAGGGCTTTGGAGCAGTACTTC. It codes for CASRQGRRALEQYF. The rearrangement uses TRBV30 and TRBJ2-7, with D perhaps matching TRBD1 (7 bases). Germline V CDR1 and CDR2: GTSNPN, SVGIG (reference sequence). The CDR3 sequence is 14 residues long. V gave up 7 bases and J gave up 7 bases, with 23 bases separating them. Combining the CDR3 with reference TRBV30 and TRBJ2-7 gives the whole variable domain SQTIHQWPATLVQPVGSPLSLECTVEGTSNPNLYWYRQAAGRGLQLLFYSVGIGQISSEVPQNLSASRPQDRQFILSSKKLLLSDSGFYLCASRQGRRALEQYFGPGTRLTVT.

The CDR3 sequence: CASSMGQGANTEAFF. The CDR3 bases are TGTGCCAGTAGTATGGGCCAGGGGGCGAACACTGAAGCTTTCTTT. V and J are TRBV19 and TRBJ1-1; 8 bases are shared with TRBD1. The trim removed 3 bases at V and 1 base at J, leaving 4 bases unmatched. The CDR3 has 15 amino acids. Germline V gene lookup returns CDR1 LNHDA and CDR2 SQIVND (reference sequence).

This chain connects TRBV10-1 to TRBJ1-1; D remains unclear. The germline V gene has CDR1 WNHNN and CDR2 SYGVQD (reference sequence). V lost 0 bases, J lost 3 bases, and 14 bases lay in between. This CDR3 has 16 amino acids. CDR3 sequence (DNA): TGCGCCAGCAGTGAGTCGATGGAATATCGGGACACTGAAGCTTTCTTT. Its translation is CASSESMEYRDTEAFF.

The chain couples TRBV30 to TRBJ2-2; D is unresolved. The V and J ends lost 3 bases and 5 bases respectively, with 7 bases between them. CDR3 length equals 12 residues. CDR1 and CDR2 (germline): GTSNPN, SVGIG (reference sequence). The chain's CDR3 is CAWSVQTGELFF. The CDR3 DNA reads TGTGCCTGGAGCGTACAAACCGGGGAGCTGTTTTTT. Combining the CDR3 with reference TRBV30 and TRBJ2-2 gives the whole variable domain SQTIHQWPATLVQPVGSPLSLECTVEGTSNPNLYWYRQAAGRGLQLLFYSVGIGQISSEVPQNLSASRPQDRQFILSSKKLLLSDSGFYLCAWSVQTGELFFGEGSRLTVL.

The chain links TRBV19 to TRBJ2-7, with 13 bases lining up with TRBD2. CDR1 and CDR2 (germline): LNHDA, SQIVND (reference sequence). The junction had 1 base not matched to a gene; V was cut back by 0 bases and J by 5 bases. This CDR3 is built from 15 residues. CDR3 nucleotide sequence: TGTGCCAGTAGTATAGATGGGACTAGCGGGAACGAGCAGTACTTC. Its translation is CASSIDGTSGNEQYF.

The chain carries TRBV2 and TRBJ2-7; 8 bases align to TRBD2. Germline loops: CDR1 SNHLY, CDR2 FYNNEI. The J segment lost 2 bases and the V segment lost 8 bases, leaving 5 bases of the junction unmatched. The CDR3 contains 13 residues. The CDR3 loop is CASDRRGAYEQYF. CDR3 DNA sequence: TGTGCCAGCGATAGGCGGGGGGCCTACGAGCAGTACTTC.

The table lists this clone with a count of one. This chain joins TRBV28 and TRBJ1-4, with 8 bases that match TRBD1. Losses at the gene ends were 5 bases for V and 7 bases for J; bases not matched to a gene: 21. Germline loops: CDR1 MDHEN, CDR2 SYDVKM. This CDR3 contains 19 residues. CDR3 region: CASSTRKDRVGFLGEKLFF. The CDR3 nucleotides are TGTGCCAGCAGTACCCGGAAGGACAGGGTCGGGTTTTTGGGTGAAAAACTGTTTTTT.

This chain connects TRBV7-2 to TRBJ1-1, with D possibly TRBD1 on 6 matching bases. Trimming removed 4 bases at V and 5 bases at J, with 11 bases between. Germline CDR1 is SGHTA and CDR2 is FQGNSA. This CDR3 is 13 amino acids long. CDR3: CASSSQGGTEAFF. CDR3 bases: TGTGCCAGCAGCTCCCAAGGGGGAACTGAAGCTTTCTTT.

J is TRBJ2-7 and V is TRBV7-2, with 9 nucleotides matching TRBD2. CDR1 is SGHTA and CDR2 is FQGNSA in the germline V gene. J was trimmed by 7 bases and V by 1 base; bases with no gene match: 8. The CDR3 sequence is 15 residues long. The CDR3 sequence is CASSLVGGGAGEQYF. Written as DNA, the CDR3 is TGTGCCAGCAGCTTAGTGGGCGGGGGGGCTGGAGAGCAGTACTTC.

This chain uses TRBV19 with TRBJ2-7; D uncertain. Germline V gene data show CDR1 as LNHDA and CDR2 as SQIVND (reference sequence). The CDR3 is 12 amino acids. Between the trimmed V and J ends, which lost 7 bases and 3 bases, there was a span of 10 bases. The CDR3 loop is CASISPFYEQYF. CDR3 nucleotides: TGTGCCAGTATCTCCCCGTTCTACGAGCAGTACTTC.

CDR3 residues: CASSQVAGNEPQHF. Here the CDR3 DNA reads TGCGCCAGCAGCCAAGTAGCAGGGAACGAGCCCCAGCATTTT. The V and J genes are TRBV4-3 and TRBJ1-5; D is possibly TRBD1 (5 bases). The CDR3 has 14 amino acids. Germline V gene sequence: CDR1 LGHNA, CDR2 YSLEER. V lost 1 base, J lost 8 bases, and 12 bases lay in between.

This clone occurred a few times. The chain employs TRBV6-1 and TRBJ1-1; TRBD1 aligns across 7 bases. V dropped 2 bases and J dropped 3; count of bases not matched to a gene: 0. Germline V gives CDR1 MNHNS, CDR2 SASEGT. This CDR3 comprises 13 residues. The DNA for the CDR3 is TGTGCCAGCAGTGAAACAGGGGACACTGAAGCTTTCTTT. It encodes CASSETGDTEAFF.

J is TRBJ2-1 and V is TRBV3-1 (or the pseudogene TRBV3-2); D is perhaps TRBD2 (5 bases). The CDR3 has 18 residues. Per the germline V gene, CDR1 is LGHDT and CDR2 is YNNKEL (reference sequence). V lost 0 bases to trimming and J lost 4 bases, with 19 bases between them. This chain's CDR3 is CASSQETDCQKIYNEQFF. CDR3 DNA: TGTGCCAGCAGCCAAGAGACGGACTGCCAAAAAATATACAATGAGCAGTTCTTC.

The chain has TRBV4-3 and TRBJ2-5; 8 positions match TRBD2. This CDR3 contains 15 residues. Unmatched junction bases numbered 6, after V lost 4 bases and J lost 2 bases. Per the germline V gene, CDR1 is LGHNA and CDR2 is YSLEER. DNA of the CDR3: TGCGCCAGCAGCCGGACTGCGGGGGGACAAGAGACCCAGTACTTC. Encoded protein: CASSRTAGGQETQYF.

The rearrangement links TRBV27 to TRBJ2-7, with 7 bases lining up with TRBD1. The junction had 7 bases not matched to a gene; V was cut back by 6 bases and J by 2 bases. Germline V lookup: CDR1 MNHEY, CDR2 SMNVEV (reference sequence). The CDR3 covers 14 residues. The CDR3 region is CASSIQGLAYEQYF. In DNA, the CDR3 is TGTGCCAGCAGCATACAGGGGTTAGCCTACGAGCAGTACTTC.

The chain's CDR3 is CASSQDSGVRAYGYTF. In DNA form, the CDR3 reads TGTGCCAGCAGCCAAGATTCAGGGGTCAGGGCCTATGGCTACACCTTC. The rearrangement joins TRBV3-1 (or the pseudogene TRBV3-2) to TRBJ1-2; maybe TRBD1 (6 bases). Germline values: CDR1 LGHDT, CDR2 YNNKEL (reference sequence). This CDR3 has 16 residues. Trimming left V 0 bases short and J 4 bases short, with 15 bases between.

The chain recombines TRBV9 with TRBJ2-5, with D unresolved. The CDR3 consists of 16 residues. Germline V CDR1 and CDR2: SGDLS, YYNGEE. Trimming left V 0 bases short and J 2 bases short, with 14 bases between. CDR3 in amino acids: CASSVGRLLLQETQYF. CDR3 DNA sequence: TGTGCCAGCAGCGTAGGAAGGCTACTACTTCAAGAGACCCAGTACTTC.

This clone came up a few times. The V gene is TRBV5-1, the J gene TRBJ1-6, with a possible D match to TRBD1 (6 bases). V shed 4 bases and J shed 5 bases, with 13 bases lying between them. The germline gives CDR1 SGHRS, CDR2 YFSETQ. The CDR3 consists of 15 residues. CDR3 coding DNA: TGCGCCAGCAGCATCTACAGGGCAGATAATTCACCCCTCCACTTT. Protein: CASSIYRADNSPLHF.